This T cell receptor beta chain derives from a study of control samples from healthy donors and cancer patients. Clones were sequenced by immunoSEQ multiplex PCR, and TCRdb holds only the in-frame ones, with some missing. The sample includes about 120,000 clones, more than 80% seen only once; the top ten take around 2.5%. V was cut by 5 bases and J by 10 bases, with 12 bases left in between. CDR1 is PRHDT, CDR2 FYEKMQ, per germline (reference sequence). This CDR3 has 12 residues. The chain uses TRBV13 and TRBJ1-5; D is unclear. The source of this sequence is a man between 40 and 49 years old in good health. Sequencing was performed on blood. The CDR3 loop reads CASSVRGSPQHF. The CDR3 DNA follows: TGTGCCAGCAGCGTTCGGGGTTCACCCCAGCATTTT.